Below are 9 T cell receptor beta chains sequenced from a single sample in a study of blood T cell repertoires in COVID-19. Produced via immunoSEQ multiplex PCR; TCRdb's table is partial and in-frame only. The sample shows a few hundred thousand clones, roughly 90% of them seen only once. The source material was PBMCs or T cells enriched from blood (not recorded which). Source of these receptors: a woman aged 18-29 years with acute COVID-19.

The chain is built from TRBV6-5 and TRBJ2-1; 14 positions match TRBD2. From germline, CDR1 is MNHEY and CDR2 SVGAGI. The V and J ends lost 8 bases and 7 bases, in that order; junction bases with no gene match: 1. The CDR3 has 13 amino acids. DNA of the CDR3: TGTGCCAGCCGGACTAGCGGGAGGAATGAGCAGTTCTTC. This codes for CASRTSGRNEQFF.

This chain links TRBV20-1 with TRBJ1-5, with 8 bases that match TRBD1. The CDR3 extends over 13 amino acids. CDR1 is DFQATT, CDR2 SNEGSKA, per germline (reference sequence). With 3 bases clipped from V and 11 bases from J, the junction kept 9 bases outside the gene matches. This chain's CDR3 is CSASGQGAQAQHF. CDR3 sequence (DNA): TGCAGTGCTAGTGGGCAGGGGGCCCAAGCCCAGCATTTT.

This chain uses TRBV5-5 with TRBJ1-3, with TRBD1 matching 10 bases. The CDR3 length is 15 residues. CDR1 and CDR2 (germline): SGHKS, YYEKEE (reference sequence). Trimming at V came to 4 bases and at J to 2 bases, leaving 3 bases not matched to a gene. The CDR3 coding sequence is TGTGCCAGCAGCCCGGGACAGGGGACTGGAAACACCATATATTTT. Protein product: CASSPGQGTGNTIYF.

The DNA of the CDR3 is TGCGCCAGCAGCTGGGCGAGACAGGACCTGAACACTGAAGCTTTCTTT. This codes for CASSWARQDLNTEAFF. The V gene is TRBV4-1, the J gene TRBJ1-1; the D gene is possibly TRBD1 (6 bases). Germline V lookup: CDR1 MGHRA, CDR2 YSYEKL. The CDR3 is 16 amino acids. The ends were cut back, 5 bases at V and 0 bases at J, with 16 bases in the middle.

CDR3: CASRPWTSGYYEQYF. DNA of the CDR3: TGTGCCAGCAGGCCTTGGACTAGCGGATACTACGAGCAGTACTTC. V gene TRBV6-5 combines with J gene TRBJ2-7; 10 bases align to TRBD2. The V segment lost 6 bases and the J segment 3 bases; nucleotides outside the gene matches: 8. The CDR3 contains 15 residues. The germline gives CDR1 MNHEY, CDR2 SVGAGI.

The chain recombines TRBV27 with TRBJ1-1; 11 bases are shared with TRBD1. J was trimmed by 3 bases and V by 5 bases; bases with no gene match: 11. Germline CDR1 MNHEY, CDR2 SMNVEV (reference sequence). This CDR3 is built from 17 residues. The DNA for the CDR3 is TGTGCCAGCAGTCCCGTCAGGACAGGGGGCGCGGACACTGAAGCTTTCTTT. This gives the protein CASSPVRTGGADTEAFF.

The rearrangement joins TRBV19 to TRBJ2-1; 11 bases align to TRBD2. V was clipped by 6 bases and J by 12 bases; unmatched bases: 7. Germline CDR1 is LNHDA and CDR2 is SQIVND (reference sequence). CDR3 length equals 13 residues. The CDR3 DNA follows: TGTGCCAGTAGCCCGACTAGCGGGATGAGGCAGTTCTTC. This gives the protein CASSPTSGMRQFF. The whole variable domain, remainder taken from reference TRBV19 and TRBJ2-1, is DGGITQSPKYLFRKEGQNVTLSCEQNLNHDAMYWYRQDPGQGLRLIYYSQIVNDFQKGDIAEGYSVSREKKESFPLTVTSAQKNPTAFYLCASSPTSGMRQFFGPGTRLTVL.

The rearrangement joins TRBV25-1 to TRBJ2-5; TRBD1 agrees at 7 bases. The CDR3 spans 13 residues. The trim removed 7 bases at V and 9 bases at J, leaving 11 bases unmatched. Looked up from germline, CDR1 is MGHDK and CDR2 is SYGVNS. The CDR3 nucleotides read TGTGCCAGCACGCGGACAGGTCCAGCGCCCCAGTACTTC. Translated: CASTRTGPAPQYF.

The chain employs TRBV29-1 and TRBJ2-4, with D tentatively TRBD2 (7 bases). V lost 4 bases to trimming and J lost 2 bases, with 12 bases between them. The CDR3 is made up of 14 amino acids. Germline loops: CDR1 SQVTM, CDR2 ANQGSEA. DNA for the CDR3: TGCAGCGTTGGCAGGGGAGGGACCAAAAACATTCAGTACTTC. Protein sequence: CSVGRGGTKNIQYF.